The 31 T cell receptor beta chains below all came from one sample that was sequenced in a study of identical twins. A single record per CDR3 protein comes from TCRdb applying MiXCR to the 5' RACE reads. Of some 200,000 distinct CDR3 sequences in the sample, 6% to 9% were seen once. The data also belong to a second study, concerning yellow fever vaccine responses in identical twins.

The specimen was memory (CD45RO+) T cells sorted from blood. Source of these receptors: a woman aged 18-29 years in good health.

CDR3 amino acids: CASSQDLGGAQPQHF. The CDR3 coding sequence is TGTGCCAGCAGCCAAGATCTAGGCGGGGCTCAGCCCCAGCATTTT. This sequence joins TRBV4-2 and TRBJ1-5; a possible D gene is TRBD1 (5 bases). Trimming took off 0 bases at V and 6 bases at J, with 12 bases between the two ends. This CDR3 region has 15 residues. Germline CDR1 LGHNA, CDR2 YNFKEQ.

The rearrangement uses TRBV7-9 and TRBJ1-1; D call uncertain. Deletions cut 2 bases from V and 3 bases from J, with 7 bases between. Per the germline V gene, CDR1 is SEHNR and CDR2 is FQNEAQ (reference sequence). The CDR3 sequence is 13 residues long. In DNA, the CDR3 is TGTGCCAGCAGCTTAAAGCGGGACACTGAAGCTTTCTTT. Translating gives CASSLKRDTEAFF. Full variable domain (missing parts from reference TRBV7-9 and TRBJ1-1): DTGVSQNPRHKITKRGQNVTFRCDPISEHNRLYWYRQTLGQGPEFLTYFQNEAQLEKSRLLSDRFSAERPKGSFSTLEIQRTEQGDSAMYLCASSLKRDTEAFFGQGTRLTVV.

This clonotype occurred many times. The CDR3 reads CSPKPGGSYGYTF. CDR3 coding DNA: TGCAGTCCCAAACCGGGGGGGTCCTATGGCTACACCTTC. The chain carries TRBV20-1 and TRBJ1-2, with D perhaps matching TRBD1 (5 bases). The CDR3 runs to 13 residues. Germline-derived CDR1 and CDR2 are DFQATT and SNEGSKA (reference sequence). Trimming shortened V by 8 bases and J by 4 bases, and 17 bases separated the two germline ends.

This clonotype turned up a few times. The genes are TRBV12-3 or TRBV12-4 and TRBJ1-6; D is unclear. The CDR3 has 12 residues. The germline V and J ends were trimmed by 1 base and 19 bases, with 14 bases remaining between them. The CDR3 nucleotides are TGTGCCAGCAGTTTAGAGCGGCAGGCGATTCACTTT. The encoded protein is CASSLERQAIHF.

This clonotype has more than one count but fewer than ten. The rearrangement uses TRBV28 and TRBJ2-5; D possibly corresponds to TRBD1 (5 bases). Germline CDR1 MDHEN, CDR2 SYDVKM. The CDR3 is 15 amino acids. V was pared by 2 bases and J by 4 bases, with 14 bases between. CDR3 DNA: TGTGCCAGCAGTTTAAACCAGGGTGGAAGAGAGACCCAGTACTTC. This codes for CASSLNQGGRETQYF.

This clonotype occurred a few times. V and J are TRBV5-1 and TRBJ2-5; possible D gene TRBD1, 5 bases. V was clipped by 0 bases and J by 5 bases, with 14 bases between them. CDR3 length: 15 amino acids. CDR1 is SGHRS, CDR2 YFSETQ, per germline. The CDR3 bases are TGCGCCAGCAGCTTGGAAGGGCAGGGCGTGGAGACCCAGTACTTC. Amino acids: CASSLEGQGVETQYF.

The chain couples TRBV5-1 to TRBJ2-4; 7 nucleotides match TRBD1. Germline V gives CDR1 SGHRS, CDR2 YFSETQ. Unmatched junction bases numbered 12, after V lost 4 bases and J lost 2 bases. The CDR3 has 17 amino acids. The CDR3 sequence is CASSAANVQGTKNIQYF. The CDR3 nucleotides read TGCGCCAGCAGCGCCGCAAACGTACAGGGGACCAAAAACATTCAGTACTTC.

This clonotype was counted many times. The CDR3 nucleotides are TGTGCCAGCAGCCCGACAGAGAAAAGCGCTAACTATGGCTACACCTTC. It translates to CASSPTEKSANYGYTF. The chain combines TRBV7-8 with TRBJ1-2; a weak D match, TRBD1 (5 bases). Germline CDR1 SGHVS, CDR2 FQNEAQ. Trimming shortened V by 5 bases and J by 0 bases, and 16 bases separated the two germline ends. The length of the CDR3 is 16 residues.

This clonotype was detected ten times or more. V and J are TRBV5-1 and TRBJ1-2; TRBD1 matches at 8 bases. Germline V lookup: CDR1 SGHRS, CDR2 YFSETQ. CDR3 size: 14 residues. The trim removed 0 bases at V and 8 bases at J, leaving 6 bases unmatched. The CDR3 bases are TGCGCCAGCAGCTTGGAGGGACAGGTTGGGGGCTACACCTTC. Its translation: CASSLEGQVGGYTF.

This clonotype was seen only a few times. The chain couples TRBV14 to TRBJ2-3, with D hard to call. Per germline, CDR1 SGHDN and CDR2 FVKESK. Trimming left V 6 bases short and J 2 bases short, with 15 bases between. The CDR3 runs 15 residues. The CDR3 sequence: CASSLLGPATDTQYF. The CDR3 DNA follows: TGTGCCAGCAGTCTTCTAGGCCCTGCCACAGATACGCAGTATTTT.

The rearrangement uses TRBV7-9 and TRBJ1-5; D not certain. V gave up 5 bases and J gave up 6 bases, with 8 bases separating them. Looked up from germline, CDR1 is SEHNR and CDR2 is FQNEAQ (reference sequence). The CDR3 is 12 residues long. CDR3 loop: CASSERGQPQHF. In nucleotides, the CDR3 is TGTGCCAGCAGCGAACGGGGTCAGCCCCAGCATTTT.

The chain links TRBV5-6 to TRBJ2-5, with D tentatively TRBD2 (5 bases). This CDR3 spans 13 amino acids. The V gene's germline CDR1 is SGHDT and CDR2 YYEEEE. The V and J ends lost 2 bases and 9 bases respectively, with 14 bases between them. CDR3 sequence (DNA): TGTGCCAGCAGCTTCACAGCCTTGGAGGCCCAGTACTTC. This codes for CASSFTALEAQYF. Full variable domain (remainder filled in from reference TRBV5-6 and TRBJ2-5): DAGVTQSPTHLIKTRGQQVTLRCSPKSGHDTVSWYQQALGQGPQFIFQYYEEEERQRGNFPDRFSGHQFPNYSSELNVNALLLGDSALYLCASSFTALEAQYFGPGTRLLVL.

The CDR3 DNA follows: TGCAGTGCTAGACAGGGGGCTGGGGAGACCCAGTACTTC. It is translated as CSARQGAGETQYF. This chain uses TRBV20-1 with TRBJ2-5, with TRBD1 identical over 8 bases. Looked up from germline, CDR1 is DFQATT and CDR2 is SNEGSKA (reference sequence). There are 13 residues in the CDR3. V lost 2 bases and J lost 5; bases outside the gene matches: 4.

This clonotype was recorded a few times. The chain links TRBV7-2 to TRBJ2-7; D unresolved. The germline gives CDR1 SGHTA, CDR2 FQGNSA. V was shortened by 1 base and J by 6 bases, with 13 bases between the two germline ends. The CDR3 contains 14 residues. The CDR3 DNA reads TGTGCCAGCAGCTTAGGAGGATGGGTTCGCGAGCAGTACTTC. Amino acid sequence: CASSLGGWVREQYF.

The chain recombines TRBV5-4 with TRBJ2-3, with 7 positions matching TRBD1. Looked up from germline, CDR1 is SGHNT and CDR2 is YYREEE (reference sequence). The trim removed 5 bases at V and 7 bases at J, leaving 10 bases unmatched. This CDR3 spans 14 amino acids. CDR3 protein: CASSPRTGLHTQYF. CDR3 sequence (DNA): TGTGCCAGCAGTCCCCGGACAGGACTCCATACGCAGTATTTT.

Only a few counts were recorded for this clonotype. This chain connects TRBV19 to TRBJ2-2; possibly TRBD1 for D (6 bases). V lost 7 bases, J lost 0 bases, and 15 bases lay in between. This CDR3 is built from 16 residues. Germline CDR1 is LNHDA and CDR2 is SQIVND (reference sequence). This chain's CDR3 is CASTPARGTNTGELFF. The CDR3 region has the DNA TGTGCCAGTACCCCGGCAAGGGGGACGAACACCGGGGAGCTGTTTTTT.

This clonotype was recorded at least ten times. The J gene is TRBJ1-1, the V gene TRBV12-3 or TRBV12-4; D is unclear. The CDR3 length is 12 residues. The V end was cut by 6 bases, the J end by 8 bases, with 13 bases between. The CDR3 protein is CASSRGFTEAFF. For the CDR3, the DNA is TGTGCCAGCAGCCGAGGGTTTACCGAAGCTTTCTTT.

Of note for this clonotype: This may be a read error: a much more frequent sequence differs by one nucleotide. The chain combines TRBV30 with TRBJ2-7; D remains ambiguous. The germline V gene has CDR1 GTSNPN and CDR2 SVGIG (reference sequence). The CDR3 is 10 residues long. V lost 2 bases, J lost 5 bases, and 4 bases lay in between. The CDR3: CAWSRNEQYF. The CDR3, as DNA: TGTGCCTGGAGTCGGAACGAGCAGTACTTC. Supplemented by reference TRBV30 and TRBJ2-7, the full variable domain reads SQTIHQWPATLVQPVGSPLSLECTVEGTSNPNLYWYRQAAGRGLQLLFYSVGIGQISSEVPQNLSASRPQDRQFILSSKKLLLSDSGFYLCAWSRNEQYFGPGTRLTVT.

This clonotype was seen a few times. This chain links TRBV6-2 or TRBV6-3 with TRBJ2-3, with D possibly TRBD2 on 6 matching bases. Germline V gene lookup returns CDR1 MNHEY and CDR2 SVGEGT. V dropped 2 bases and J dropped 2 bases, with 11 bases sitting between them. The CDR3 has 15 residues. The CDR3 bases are TGTGCCAGCAGTTACGTGGGAGGAACCACAGATACGCAGTATTTT. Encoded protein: CASSYVGGTTDTQYF.

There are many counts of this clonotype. CDR3 DNA sequence: TGTGCCAGCAGAGCTAGCGGAGCCTACAATGAGCAGTTCTTC. Its protein product is CASRASGAYNEQFF. The chain couples TRBV28 to TRBJ2-1, with 7 bases that match TRBD2. The junction had 4 bases not matched to a gene; V was cut back by 6 bases and J by 2 bases. The CDR3 runs 14 residues. CDR1 and CDR2 from the germline V gene are MDHEN and SYDVKM.

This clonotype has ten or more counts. As DNA, the CDR3 is TGCAGTGCTACTCCGGCCTCTGGTGAGCAGTTCTTC. Its protein product is CSATPASGEQFF. The V gene is TRBV20-1, the J gene TRBJ2-1; D is uncertain. Trimming took 4 bases from V and 9 from J, leaving 13 bases between them. The CDR3 consists of 12 residues. Germline CDR1 reads DFQATT; CDR2 reads SNEGSKA (reference sequence).

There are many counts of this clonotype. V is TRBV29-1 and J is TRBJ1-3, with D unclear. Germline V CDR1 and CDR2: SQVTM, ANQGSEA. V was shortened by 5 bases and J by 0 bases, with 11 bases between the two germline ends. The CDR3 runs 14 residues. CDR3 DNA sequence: TGCAGCGTTCACGATCCCCGCTCTGGAAACACCATATATTTT. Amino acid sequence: CSVHDPRSGNTIYF.

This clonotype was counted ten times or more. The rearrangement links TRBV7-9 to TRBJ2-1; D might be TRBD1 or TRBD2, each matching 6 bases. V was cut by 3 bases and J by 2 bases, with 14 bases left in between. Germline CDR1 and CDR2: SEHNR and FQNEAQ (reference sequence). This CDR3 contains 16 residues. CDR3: CASSFQDGGPYNEQFF. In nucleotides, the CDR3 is TGTGCCAGCAGCTTCCAGGACGGGGGCCCCTACAATGAGCAGTTCTTC.

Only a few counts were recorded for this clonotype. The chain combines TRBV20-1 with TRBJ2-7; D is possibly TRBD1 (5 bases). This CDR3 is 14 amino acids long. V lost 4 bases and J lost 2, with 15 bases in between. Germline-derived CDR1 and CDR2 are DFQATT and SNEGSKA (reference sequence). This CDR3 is CSAIGNRQTYEQYF. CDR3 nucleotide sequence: TGCAGTGCTATCGGTAATCGACAGACCTACGAGCAGTACTTC.

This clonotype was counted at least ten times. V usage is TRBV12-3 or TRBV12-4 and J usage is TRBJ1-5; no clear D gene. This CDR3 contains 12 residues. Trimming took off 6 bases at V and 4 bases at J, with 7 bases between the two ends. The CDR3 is CASRPGNQPQHF. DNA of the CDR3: TGTGCCAGCAGGCCCGGTAATCAGCCCCAGCATTTT.

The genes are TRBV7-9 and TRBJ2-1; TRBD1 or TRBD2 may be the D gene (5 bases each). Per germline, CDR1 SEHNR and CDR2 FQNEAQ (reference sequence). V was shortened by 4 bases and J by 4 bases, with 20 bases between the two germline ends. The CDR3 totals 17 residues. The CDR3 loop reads CASSSLPGLRHYNEQFF. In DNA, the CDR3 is TGTGCCAGCAGCTCGCTACCGGGGCTCCGACATTACAATGAGCAGTTCTTC.

In nucleotides, the CDR3 is TGCGCCAGCAGCCAAGGGGTCGCACCCCTCCACTTT. It codes for CASSQGVAPLHF. The chain uses TRBV4-3 and TRBJ1-6, with no clear D. The CDR3 consists of 12 residues. CDR1 is LGHNA and CDR2 is YSLEER in the germline V gene. The germline V and J ends were trimmed by 1 base and 11 bases, with 6 bases remaining between them.

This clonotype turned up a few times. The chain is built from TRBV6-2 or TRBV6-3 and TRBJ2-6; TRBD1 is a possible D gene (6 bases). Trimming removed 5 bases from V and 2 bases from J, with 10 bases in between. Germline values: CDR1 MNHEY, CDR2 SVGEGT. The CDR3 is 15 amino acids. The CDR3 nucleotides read TGTGCCAGCAGTGGGGGCGCTACTGGGGCCAACGTCCTGACTTTC. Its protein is CASSGGATGANVLTF.

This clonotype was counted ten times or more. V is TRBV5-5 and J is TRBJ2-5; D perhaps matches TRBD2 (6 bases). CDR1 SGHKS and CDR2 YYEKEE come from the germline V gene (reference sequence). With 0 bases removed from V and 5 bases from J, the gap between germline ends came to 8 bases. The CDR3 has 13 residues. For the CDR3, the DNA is TGTGCCAGCAGCTTGGCTCGGGAGGAGACCCAGTACTTC. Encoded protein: CASSLAREETQYF. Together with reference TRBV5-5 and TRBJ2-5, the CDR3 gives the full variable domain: DAGVTQSPTHLIKTRGQQVTLRCSPISGHKSVSWYQQVLGQGPQFIFQYYEKEERGRGNFPDRFSARQFPNYSSELNVNALLLGDSALYLCASSLAREETQYFGPGTRLLVL.

Here the CDR3 DNA reads TGTGCCAGCAGCCCGGGGGGGCTCAATCAGCCCCAGCATTTT. Amino acids: CASSPGGLNQPQHF. The rearrangement uses TRBV7-2 and TRBJ1-5; D might be TRBD1 (6 bases). V lost 5 bases, J lost 3 bases, and 11 bases lay in between. This CDR3 region has 14 residues. The germline V gene encodes CDR1 SGHTA and CDR2 FQGNSA.

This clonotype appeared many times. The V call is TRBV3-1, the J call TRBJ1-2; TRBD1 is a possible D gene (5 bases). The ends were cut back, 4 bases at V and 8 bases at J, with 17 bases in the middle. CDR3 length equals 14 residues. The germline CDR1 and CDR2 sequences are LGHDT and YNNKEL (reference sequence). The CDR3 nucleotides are TGTGCCAGCAGCCGAAACCAGGGTTCGTACGGCTACACCTTC. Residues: CASSRNQGSYGYTF.